This T cell receptor beta chain originates from a study of blood T cell repertoires in COVID-19. Study as a whole: Sites in the United States, Italy and Spain provided acute and convalescent COVID-19 samples. The analysed material was cDNA or gDNA that came from T cells, B-cell-depleted T cells, or PBMCs.

Germline V CDR1 and CDR2: SGHRS, YFSETQ. The V and J ends lost 5 bases and 3 bases, in that order; junction bases with no gene match: 6. The CDR3 covers 15 residues. In the authors' workflow: Reference gene primer amplification gave estimated nucleated cell counts. Profiling relied on immunoSEQ multiplex PCR, and the TCRdb table lists in-frame clones only, not all of them. V, J and clone size are taken as reported in that table, and D and trimming were inferred from the DNA itself. Of tens of thousands of clones in the sample, 82% were seen once. The chain has TRBV5-1 and TRBJ2-2; 8 bases are shared with TRBD1. The sequence was collected from a woman of 80 years or more with acute or convalescent COVID-19. Sequenced material: peripheral blood. CDR3 region: CASRGTGYDTGELFF. The CDR3 coding sequence is TGCGCCAGCAGAGGGACAGGATACGACACCGGGGAGCTGTTTTTT.